This entry lists 24 T cell receptor beta chains sequenced from one sample in a study of T cell responses to AZD1222 COVID-19 vaccine. TCRdb's copy holds only in-frame clones and misses some; the assay was immunoSEQ multiplex PCR. The table lists roughly 70,000 clones, roughly 82% of them singletons, with over 5% in the top ten. The sample here was peripheral blood, taken on day 0 of AZD1222 vaccination. These receptors were collected from an adult in good health.

This chain connects TRBV9 to TRBJ2-2, with D unclear. The ends were cut back, 1 base at V and 1 base at J, with 5 bases in the middle. The CDR3 has 14 amino acids. Germline lookup yields CDR1 SGDLS and CDR2 YYNGEE. CDR3 nucleotides: TGTGCCAGCAGCGTACAGTTGAACACCGGGGAGCTGTTTTTT. Its translation: CASSVQLNTGELFF.

In this sample, this clone is medium-sized. This chain uses TRBV6-5 with TRBJ1-6, with D tentatively TRBD1 (6 bases). The CDR3 is made up of 14 amino acids. Germline V lookup: CDR1 MNHEY, CDR2 SVGAGI. Trimming left V 4 bases short and J 5 bases short, with 9 bases between. For the CDR3, the DNA is TGTGCCAGCAGTTTAGACAGGAATAATTCACCCCTCCACTTT. It yields the protein CASSLDRNNSPLHF.

This clone has only a few counts. The rearrangement uses TRBV5-6 and TRBJ2-5, with TRBD2 matching 9 bases. Losses at the gene ends were 1 base for V and 4 bases for J; bases not matched to a gene: 11. Germline assignment: CDR1 SGHDT and CDR2 YYEEEE. The CDR3 has 17 amino acids. CDR3 residues: CASSLPAGGSRRETQYF. CDR3 sequence (DNA): TGTGCCAGCAGCTTGCCGGCGGGGGGGAGCCGCCGAGAGACCCAGTACTTC.

Within the sample, this clone is medium-sized. This chain links TRBV12-3 or TRBV12-4 with TRBJ1-2; D is unclear. Deletions cut 1 base from V and 10 bases from J, with 7 bases between. The CDR3 extends over 11 amino acids. CDR3 bases: TGTGCCAGCAGTTTAGGGAACGACTACACCTTC. Encoded protein: CASSLGNDYTF.

This clone was detected only a few times. The gene calls are TRBV11-2 and TRBJ2-7, with D unclear. Germline V gives CDR1 SGHAT, CDR2 FQNNGV. V was pared by 0 bases and J by 7 bases, with 13 bases between. CDR3 size: 14 residues. The CDR3 is CASSLEAGVGEQYF. DNA of the CDR3: TGTGCCAGCAGCTTAGAGGCTGGGGTGGGGGAGCAGTACTTC.

The gene calls are TRBV6-2 or TRBV6-3 and TRBJ2-7, with TRBD1 matching over 8 bases. The germline gives CDR1 MNHEY, CDR2 SVGEGT. J was trimmed by 9 bases and V by 6 bases; bases with no gene match: 13. There are 14 residues in the CDR3. In DNA form, the CDR3 reads TGTGCCAGCAGCCGTCCCGGACAGGGAATCGCGCAGTACTTC. It encodes CASSRPGQGIAQYF.

The gene calls are TRBV10-3 and TRBJ1-1, with 7 positions matching TRBD1. The J segment lost 5 bases and the V segment lost 4 bases, leaving 10 bases of the junction unmatched. The germline CDR1 and CDR2 sequences are ENHRY and SYGVKD. This CDR3 is 15 amino acids long. DNA for the CDR3: TGTGCCATCAGTGGGTCGACAGGGCCGGGAACTGAAGCTTTCTTT. Translated, it gives CAISGSTGPGTEAFF.

The chain uses TRBV6-2 or TRBV6-3 and TRBJ2-3; D call uncertain. The CDR3 loop spans 14 amino acids. Per the germline V gene, CDR1 is MNHEY and CDR2 is SVGEGT. V gave up 2 bases and J gave up 0 bases, with 6 bases separating them. CDR3 amino acids: CASSYPDSTDTQYF. CDR3 DNA: TGTGCCAGCAGTTACCCTGACAGCACAGATACGCAGTATTTT.

This sequence joins TRBV19 and TRBJ2-2; maybe TRBD1 (6 bases). The CDR3 has 14 amino acids. Germline-derived CDR1 and CDR2 are LNHDA and SQIVND (reference sequence). V was shortened by 6 bases and J by 4 bases, with 12 bases between the two germline ends. The CDR3 here is CASRKGQSTGELFF. CDR3 sequence (DNA): TGTGCCAGTAGGAAGGGACAATCCACCGGGGAGCTGTTTTTT.

This clone occurred once. The chain is built from TRBV6-6 and TRBJ1-1; D is uncertain. Trimming removed 5 bases at V and 0 bases at J, with 10 bases between. This CDR3 spans 14 amino acids. Germline values: CDR1 MNHNY, CDR2 SVGAGI (reference sequence). CDR3 sequence reads: CASSPQNLNTEAFF. The CDR3, as DNA: TGTGCCAGCAGTCCCCAGAACCTGAACACTGAAGCTTTCTTT.

The chain has TRBV18 and TRBJ1-2, with 8 bases aligning to TRBD1. The CDR3 contains 14 residues. Unmatched junction bases numbered 4, after V lost 5 bases and J lost 2 bases. CDR1 is KGHSH and CDR2 is LQKENI in the germline V gene. The CDR3 region has the DNA TGTGCCAGCTCAGCGGGGACAGGAAACTATGGCTACACCTTC. Translating it yields CASSAGTGNYGYTF.

V usage is TRBV7-9 and J usage is TRBJ1-1, with D possibly being TRBD1 (6 bases). Germline V gene sequence: CDR1 SEHNR, CDR2 FQNEAQ (reference sequence). The V and J ends lost 3 bases and 3 bases respectively, with 14 bases between them. CDR3 length equals 15 residues. CDR3 sequence reads: CASSFRRGVDTEAFF. DNA of the CDR3: TGTGCCAGCAGCTTCCGAAGGGGGGTCGACACTGAAGCTTTCTTT. Together with reference TRBV7-9 and TRBJ1-1, the CDR3 gives the full variable domain: DTGVSQNPRHKITKRGQNVTFRCDPISEHNRLYWYRQTLGQGPEFLTYFQNEAQLEKSRLLSDRFSAERPKGSFSTLEIQRTEQGDSAMYLCASSFRRGVDTEAFFGQGTRLTVV.

V gene TRBV28 combines with J gene TRBJ1-2; possibly TRBD1 for D (6 bases). From germline, CDR1 is MDHEN and CDR2 SYDVKM. Trimming took 5 bases from V and 3 from J, leaving 22 bases between them. There are 17 residues in the CDR3. In nucleotides, the CDR3 is TGTGCCAGCAGTACAGTTACGGCACAGGGCTTGGACTATGGCTACACCTTC. It yields the protein CASSTVTAQGLDYGYTF.

Remarks on this clone: Different DNA sequences within this sample yield the same CDR3. The rearrangement joins TRBV5-4 to TRBJ1-2, with D unresolved. The length of the CDR3 is 12 residues. Deletions cut 4 bases from V and 6 bases from J, with 10 bases between. Germline V gene data show CDR1 as SGHNT and CDR2 as YYREEE (reference sequence). The chain's CDR3 is CASSPSGDGYTF. CDR3 sequence (DNA): TGTGCCAGCAGCCCTTCCGGGGATGGCTACACCTTC.

The chain uses TRBV30 and TRBJ1-5; D ambiguous. There are 13 residues in the CDR3. Germline V CDR1 and CDR2: GTSNPN, SVGIG (reference sequence). Trimming took 2 bases from V and 0 from J, leaving 5 bases between them. The CDR3: CAWSKGSNQPQHF. In DNA form, the CDR3 reads TGTGCCTGGAGTAAGGGTAGCAATCAGCCCCAGCATTTT.

The CDR3 bases are TGCGCCAGCAGCCAAGAAAGGGCAGCGGAGCCCTACGAGCAGTACTTC. Encoded protein: CASSQERAAEPYEQYF. V gene TRBV4-1 combines with J gene TRBJ2-7; D is possibly TRBD2 (5 bases). CDR1 is MGHRA and CDR2 is YSYEKL in the germline V gene. Deletions cut 0 bases from V and 2 bases from J, with 14 bases between. CDR3 length equals 16 residues.

This clone has more than one count but fewer than ten. This chain links TRBV4-1 with TRBJ1-5; TRBD1 agrees at 7 bases. The CDR3 spans 14 residues. Per germline, CDR1 MGHRA and CDR2 YSYEKL. V trimming: 3 bases; J trimming: 6 bases; junction bases outside the gene matches: 5. The CDR3 here is CASSQTGTRQPQHF. The CDR3 DNA sequence: TGCGCCAGCAGCCAGACAGGGACGCGTCAGCCCCAGCATTTT.

The chain recombines TRBV5-1 with TRBJ1-1, with 11 bases that match TRBD1. Unmatched junction bases numbered 8, after V lost 4 bases and J lost 0 bases. Germline CDR1 and CDR2: SGHRS and YFSETQ. The CDR3 covers 17 residues. CDR3: CASSLRTGGSMNTEAFF. The CDR3 bases are TGCGCCAGCAGCCTCCGGACAGGGGGCAGTATGAACACTGAAGCTTTCTTT.

V and J are TRBV2 and TRBJ1-5; 7 positions agree with TRBD1. V trimming: 7 bases; J trimming: 3 bases; junction bases outside the gene matches: 3. In germline, CDR1 is SNHLY, CDR2 FYNNEI. The CDR3 sequence is 13 residues long. CDR3 loop: CASKGAVNQPQHF. CDR3 DNA sequence: TGTGCCAGCAAGGGGGCAGTCAATCAGCCCCAGCATTTT.

V gene TRBV12-5 combines with J gene TRBJ2-3; 9 bases fit TRBD2. This CDR3 comprises 16 residues. J was trimmed by 0 bases and V by 6 bases; bases with no gene match: 7. Germline-derived CDR1 and CDR2 are LGHNT and FRNRAP. Here the CDR3 DNA reads TGTGCTAGTGGCCTAGGGACTAGCCCTAGCACAGATACGCAGTATTTT. It codes for CASGLGTSPSTDTQYF.

The genes are TRBV12-3 or TRBV12-4 and TRBJ2-7; no firm D call. The CDR3 is 12 amino acids. With 2 bases removed from V and 3 bases from J, the gap between germline ends came to 5 bases. CDR3 sequence reads: CASSLPDYEQYF. The CDR3 region has the DNA TGTGCCAGCAGTTTACCGGACTACGAGCAGTACTTC.

The chain employs TRBV9 and TRBJ1-1; D uncertain. From germline, CDR1 is SGDLS and CDR2 YYNGEE. Trimming shortened V by 0 bases and J by 1 base, and 10 bases separated the two germline ends. There are 15 residues in the CDR3. CDR3 in DNA: TGTGCCAGCAGCGTAGACCCAGGAAAGAACACTGAAGCTTTCTTT. Translated: CASSVDPGKNTEAFF.

J is TRBJ1-2 and V is TRBV28; TRBD1 agrees at 7 bases. This CDR3 is built from 15 residues. Trimming removed 4 bases from V and 8 bases from J; junction bases left unmatched: 13. Germline V lookup: CDR1 MDHEN, CDR2 SYDVKM. This chain's CDR3 is CASSYYRGGPAGYTF. The CDR3 DNA is TGTGCCAGCAGTTACTACAGGGGAGGCCCAGCGGGCTACACCTTC.

This clone was recorded once. The genes are TRBV6-5 and TRBJ2-5; D is possibly TRBD2 (6 bases). Trimming pared 2 bases from V and 7 bases from J, leaving 20 bases between. CDR3 length: 16 residues. Germline-derived CDR1 and CDR2 are MNHEY and SVGAGI. The CDR3 DNA reads TGTGCCAGCAGTTACCAGGCCCCGGGGGATCGGGGGACCCAGTACTTC. Translation gives CASSYQAPGDRGTQYF.